A single TCR beta chain is shown here with its context. This sample is drawn from a study of blood T cells in healthy people across ages. The CDR3 length is 17 residues. With V trimmed by 7 bases and J by 7 bases, 19 bases remained unmatched. Alongside a J-beta primer mix, a sample-barcoded 5' primer served in a second PCR lasting 7 to 11 cycles. TCRdb used MiXCR to reprocess the 5' RACE reads, holding one entry per CDR3 protein. The sample lists about 1.5 million distinct CDR3 sequences, approximately 42% occurring once. The rearrangement uses TRBV12-3 or TRBV12-4 and TRBJ2-1; 7 bases line up with TRBD2. The origin of this receptor is a woman aged 18-29 years in good health. Sequenced material: blood. CDR3 protein: CASTPIRDYSGRNEQFF. CDR3 coding DNA: TGTGCCAGCACACCTATCAGGGACTATAGCGGGCGAAATGAGCAGTTCTTC.